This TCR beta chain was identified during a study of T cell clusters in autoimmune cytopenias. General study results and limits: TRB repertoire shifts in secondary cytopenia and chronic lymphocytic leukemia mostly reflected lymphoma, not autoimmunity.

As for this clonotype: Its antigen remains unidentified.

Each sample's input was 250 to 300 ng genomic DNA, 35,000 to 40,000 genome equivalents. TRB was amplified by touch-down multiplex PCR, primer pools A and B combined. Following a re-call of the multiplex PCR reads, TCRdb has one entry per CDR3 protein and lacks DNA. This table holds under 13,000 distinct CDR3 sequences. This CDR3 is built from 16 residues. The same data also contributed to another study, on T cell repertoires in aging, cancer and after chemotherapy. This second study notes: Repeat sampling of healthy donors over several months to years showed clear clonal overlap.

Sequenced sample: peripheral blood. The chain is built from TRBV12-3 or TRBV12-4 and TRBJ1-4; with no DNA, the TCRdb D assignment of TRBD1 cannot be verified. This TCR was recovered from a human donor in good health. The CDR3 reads CASSSDRGPANEKLFF.